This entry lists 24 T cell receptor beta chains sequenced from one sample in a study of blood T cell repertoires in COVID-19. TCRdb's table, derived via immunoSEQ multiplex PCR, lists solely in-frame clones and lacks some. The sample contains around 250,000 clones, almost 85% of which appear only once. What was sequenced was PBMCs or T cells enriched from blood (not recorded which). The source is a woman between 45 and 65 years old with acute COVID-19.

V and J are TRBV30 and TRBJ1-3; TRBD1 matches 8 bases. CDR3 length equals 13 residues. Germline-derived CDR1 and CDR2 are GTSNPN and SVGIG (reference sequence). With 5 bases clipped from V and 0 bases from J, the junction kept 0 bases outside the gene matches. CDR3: CAWDRGSGNTIYF. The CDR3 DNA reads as TGTGCCTGGGACAGGGGCTCTGGAAACACCATATATTTT.

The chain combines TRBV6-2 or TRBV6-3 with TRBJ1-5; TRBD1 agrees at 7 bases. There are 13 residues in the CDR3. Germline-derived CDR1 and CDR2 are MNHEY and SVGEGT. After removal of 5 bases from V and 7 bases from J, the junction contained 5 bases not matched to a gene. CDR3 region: CASSRRGDQPQHF. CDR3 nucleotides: TGTGCCAGCAGTCGCAGGGGGGACCAGCCCCAGCATTTT.

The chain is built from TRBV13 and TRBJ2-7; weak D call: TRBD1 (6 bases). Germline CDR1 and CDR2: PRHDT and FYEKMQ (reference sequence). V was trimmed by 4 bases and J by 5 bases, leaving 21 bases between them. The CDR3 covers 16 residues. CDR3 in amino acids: CASSSNSGEDRNEQYF. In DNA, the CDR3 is TGTGCCAGCAGCTCGAATTCAGGGGAAGATCGGAACGAGCAGTACTTC. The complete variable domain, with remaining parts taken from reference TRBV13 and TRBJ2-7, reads AAGVIQSPRHLIKEKRETATLKCYPIPRHDTVYWYQQGPGQDPQFLISFYEKMQSDKGSIPDRFSAQQFSDYHSELNMSSLELGDSALYFCASSSNSGEDRNEQYFGPGTRLTVT.

CDR3 residues: CASSYLDFYNEQFF. The CDR3 DNA follows: TGTGCCAGCAGTTATCTCGACTTCTACAATGAGCAGTTCTTC. The chain uses TRBV6-2 or TRBV6-3 and TRBJ2-1; no clear D. The CDR3 is made up of 14 amino acids. Germline V gene sequence: CDR1 MNHEY, CDR2 SVGEGT. Trimming stripped 3 bases from V and 3 bases from J, with 9 bases between.

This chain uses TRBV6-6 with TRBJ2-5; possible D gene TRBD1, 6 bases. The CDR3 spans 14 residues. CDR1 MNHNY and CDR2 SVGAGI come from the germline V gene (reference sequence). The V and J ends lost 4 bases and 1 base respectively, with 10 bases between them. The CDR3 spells CASSSQDSQETQYF. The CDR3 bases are TGTGCCAGCAGTTCCCAGGACAGCCAAGAGACCCAGTACTTC.

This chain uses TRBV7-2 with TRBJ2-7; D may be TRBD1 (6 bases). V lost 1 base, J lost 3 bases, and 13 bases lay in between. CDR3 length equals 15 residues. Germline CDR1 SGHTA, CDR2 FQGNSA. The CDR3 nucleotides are TGTGCCAGCAGCTTAGGGCAGGGACATCTCTACGAGCAGTACTTC. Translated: CASSLGQGHLYEQYF.

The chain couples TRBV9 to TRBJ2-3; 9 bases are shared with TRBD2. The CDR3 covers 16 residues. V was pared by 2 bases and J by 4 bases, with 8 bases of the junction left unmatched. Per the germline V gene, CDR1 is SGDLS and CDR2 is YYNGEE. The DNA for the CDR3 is TGTGCCAGCAGCGTTAGCCAAGCGGGGGGCGCAGATACGCAGTATTTT. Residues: CASSVSQAGGADTQYF. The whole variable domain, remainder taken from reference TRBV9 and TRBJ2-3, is DSGVTQTPKHLITATGQRVTLRCSPRSGDLSVYWYQQSLDQGLQFLIQYYNGEERAKGNILERFSAQQFPDLHSELNLSSLELGDSALYFCASSVSQAGGADTQYFGPGTRLTVL.

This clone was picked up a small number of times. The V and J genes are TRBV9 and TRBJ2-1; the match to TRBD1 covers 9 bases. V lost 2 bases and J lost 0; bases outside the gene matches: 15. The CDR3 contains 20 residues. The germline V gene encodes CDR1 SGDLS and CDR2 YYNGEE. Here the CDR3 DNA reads TGTGCCAGCAGCGTGGATACCGGGACAGGGTCCGGAAGCTCCTACAATGAGCAGTTCTTC. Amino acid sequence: CASSVDTGTGSGSSYNEQFF.

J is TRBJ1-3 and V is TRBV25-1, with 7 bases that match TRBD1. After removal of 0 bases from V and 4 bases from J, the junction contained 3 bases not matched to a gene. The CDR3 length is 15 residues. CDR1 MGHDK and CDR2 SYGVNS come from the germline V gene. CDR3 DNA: TGTGCCAGCAGTGAATATCCAGGGGGAGGAAACACCATATATTTT. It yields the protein CASSEYPGGGNTIYF.

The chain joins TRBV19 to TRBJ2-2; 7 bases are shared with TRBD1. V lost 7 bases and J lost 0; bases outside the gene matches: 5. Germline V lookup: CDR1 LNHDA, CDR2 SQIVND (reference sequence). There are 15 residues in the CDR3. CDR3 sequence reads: CASTTTGPNTGELFF. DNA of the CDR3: TGTGCCAGTACTACGACAGGGCCGAACACCGGGGAGCTGTTTTTT.

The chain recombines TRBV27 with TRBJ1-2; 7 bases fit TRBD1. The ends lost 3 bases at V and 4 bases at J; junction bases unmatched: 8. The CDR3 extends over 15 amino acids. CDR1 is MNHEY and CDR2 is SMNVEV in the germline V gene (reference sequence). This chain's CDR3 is CASSFSGTAFYGYTF. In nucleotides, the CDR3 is TGTGCCAGCAGTTTCTCCGGGACAGCCTTCTATGGCTACACCTTC.

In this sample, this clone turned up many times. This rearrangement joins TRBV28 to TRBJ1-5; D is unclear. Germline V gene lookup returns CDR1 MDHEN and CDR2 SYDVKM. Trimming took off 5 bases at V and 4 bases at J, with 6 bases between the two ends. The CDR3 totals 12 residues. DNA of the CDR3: TGTGCCAGCAGTCAAATTAATCAGCCCCAGCATTTT. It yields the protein CASSQINQPQHF.

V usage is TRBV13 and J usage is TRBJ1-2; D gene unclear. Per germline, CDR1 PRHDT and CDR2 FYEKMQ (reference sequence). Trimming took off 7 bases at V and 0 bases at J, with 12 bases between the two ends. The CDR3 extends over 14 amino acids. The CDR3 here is CASTRWQTNYGYTF. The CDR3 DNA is TGTGCCAGCACTAGATGGCAGACTAACTATGGCTACACCTTC.

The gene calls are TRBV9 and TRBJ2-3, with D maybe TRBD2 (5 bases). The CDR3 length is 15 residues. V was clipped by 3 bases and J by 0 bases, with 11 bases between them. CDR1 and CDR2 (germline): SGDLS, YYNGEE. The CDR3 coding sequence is TGTGCCAGCAGCGAAAGCCCGGGAAGCACAGATACGCAGTATTTT. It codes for CASSESPGSTDTQYF.

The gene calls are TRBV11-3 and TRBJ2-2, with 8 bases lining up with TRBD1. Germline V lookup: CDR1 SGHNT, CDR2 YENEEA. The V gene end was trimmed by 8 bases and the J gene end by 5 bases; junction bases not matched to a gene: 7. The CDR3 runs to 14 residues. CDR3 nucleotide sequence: TGTGCCAGCCAGGGGGCCCGGGGGACCGGGGAGCTGTTTTTT. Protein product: CASQGARGTGELFF.

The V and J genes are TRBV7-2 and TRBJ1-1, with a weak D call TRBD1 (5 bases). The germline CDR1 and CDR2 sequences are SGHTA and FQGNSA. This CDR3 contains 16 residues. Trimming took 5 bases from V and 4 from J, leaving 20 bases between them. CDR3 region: CASSPRAGVGTTEAFF. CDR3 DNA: TGTGCCAGCAGCCCTAGGGCGGGGGTAGGGACCACTGAAGCTTTCTTT.

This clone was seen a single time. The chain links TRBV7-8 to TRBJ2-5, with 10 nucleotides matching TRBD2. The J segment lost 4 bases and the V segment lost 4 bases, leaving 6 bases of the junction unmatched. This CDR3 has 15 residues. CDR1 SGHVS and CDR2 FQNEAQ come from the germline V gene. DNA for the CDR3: TGTGCCAGCAGCTGGAGCGGGGGGGCCGTAGAGACCCAGTACTTC. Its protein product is CASSWSGGAVETQYF.

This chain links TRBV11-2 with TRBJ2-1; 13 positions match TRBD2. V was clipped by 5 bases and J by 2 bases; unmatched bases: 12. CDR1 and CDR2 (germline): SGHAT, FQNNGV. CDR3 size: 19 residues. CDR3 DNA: TGTGCCAGCAGCCAGACCCGGACTAGCGGGGGATCCACCTACAATGAGCAGTTCTTC. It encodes CASSQTRTSGGSTYNEQFF. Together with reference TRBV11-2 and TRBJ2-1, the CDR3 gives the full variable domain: EAGVAQSPRYKIIEKRQSVAFWCNPISGHATLYWYQQILGQGPKLLIQFQNNGVVDDSQLPKDRFSAERLKGVDSTLKIQPAKLEDSAVYLCASSQTRTSGGSTYNEQFFGPGTRLTVL.

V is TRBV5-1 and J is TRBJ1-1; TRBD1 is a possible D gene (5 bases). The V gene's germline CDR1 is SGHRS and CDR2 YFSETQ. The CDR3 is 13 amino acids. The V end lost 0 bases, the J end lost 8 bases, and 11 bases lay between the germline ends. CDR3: CASSLALAGEAFF. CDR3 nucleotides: TGCGCCAGCAGCTTGGCCTTGGCAGGGGAAGCTTTCTTT.

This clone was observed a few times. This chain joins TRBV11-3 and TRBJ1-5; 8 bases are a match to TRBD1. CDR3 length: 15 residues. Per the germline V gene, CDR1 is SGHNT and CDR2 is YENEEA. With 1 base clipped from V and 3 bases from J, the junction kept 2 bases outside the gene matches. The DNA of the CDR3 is TGTGCCAGCAGCTTAGGACAGGGGCCCAATCAGCCCCAGCATTTT. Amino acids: CASSLGQGPNQPQHF.

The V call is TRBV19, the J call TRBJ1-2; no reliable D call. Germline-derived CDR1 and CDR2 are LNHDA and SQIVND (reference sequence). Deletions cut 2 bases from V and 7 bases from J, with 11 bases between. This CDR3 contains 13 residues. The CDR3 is CASSITQLGGYTF. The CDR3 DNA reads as TGTGCCAGTAGTATAACACAGTTGGGTGGCTACACCTTC.

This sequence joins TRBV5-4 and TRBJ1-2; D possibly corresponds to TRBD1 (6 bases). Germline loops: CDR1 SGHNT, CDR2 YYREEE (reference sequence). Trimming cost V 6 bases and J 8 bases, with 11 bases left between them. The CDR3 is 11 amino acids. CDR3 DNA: TGTGCCAGCAAGGACAGAGGCGGCTACACCTTC. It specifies CASKDRGGYTF.

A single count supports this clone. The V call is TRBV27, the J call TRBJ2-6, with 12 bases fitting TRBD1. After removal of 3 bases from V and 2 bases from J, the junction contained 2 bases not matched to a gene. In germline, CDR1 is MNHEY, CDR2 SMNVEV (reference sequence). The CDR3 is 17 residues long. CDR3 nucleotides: TGTGCCAGCAGTTTGGGGGACAGGGGGCCTGGGGCCAACGTCCTGACTTTC. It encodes CASSLGDRGPGANVLTF.

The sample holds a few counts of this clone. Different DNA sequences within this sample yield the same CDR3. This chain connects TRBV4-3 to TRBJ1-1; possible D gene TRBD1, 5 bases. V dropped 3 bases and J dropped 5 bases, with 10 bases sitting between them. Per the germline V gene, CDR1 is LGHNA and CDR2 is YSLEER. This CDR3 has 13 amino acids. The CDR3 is CASSQIQGTEAFF. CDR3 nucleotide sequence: TGCGCCAGCAGCCAGATCCAGGGTACTGAAGCTTTCTTT.